The present TCR beta chain was sequenced within a study of OX40 agonist ivuxolimab in advanced cancers. Concerning the study at large: Ivuxolimab, which targeted the costimulatory receptor OX40 (CD134), was an agonistic, fully human IgG2 monoclonal antibody. In the dose-escalation cohort, roughly 80% of patients were male, and the mean age was approximately 60 years, with a range of about 23 to 85. The point of sequencing TCRbeta in the periphery was to test whether ivuxolimab changed TCR sequence diversity and drove clonal T-cell expansion. Intravenous ivuxolimab was administered to patients every 2 weeks at six dose levels: 0.01, 0.1, 0.3, 1.5, 3 and 10 mg/kg. Of the 52 patients in dose escalation, some 20 had hepatocellular carcinoma, about 15 had melanoma, 9 had renal cell carcinoma and 9 had head and neck cancer. Three dose-escalation patients achieved partial responses, one with hepatocellular carcinoma and two with cutaneous melanoma. The paper reports the monotherapy dose-escalation portion (N ≈ 52 patients) of the phase I ivuxolimab trial. Prior anti-PD-1, anti-PD-L1 or anti-CTLA-4 therapy was permitted, and about 40% of dose-escalation patients had received checkpoint inhibitors.

The trial excluded patients who had a history of autoimmune disease or were on systemic immunosuppression. Peripheral blood for TCR sequencing was drawn from every dose cohort at baseline, at cycle 4 day 1 and at cycle 7 day 1. The samples were drawn from a first-in-human, open-label, multicenter phase I dose-escalation trial of ivuxolimab. Adults with locally advanced or metastatic melanoma, renal cell, hepatocellular, or head and neck squamous cell carcinoma were enrolled in the trial. Before TCR sequencing, CD4+ T cells and CD8+ T cells were sorted from peripheral blood as separate populations. Trimming takes 4 bases from V and 0 bases from J, and the germline ends sit 10 bases apart. The germline V gene gives CDR1 as MGHDK and CDR2 as SYGVNS. The CDR3 runs 15 residues from the cysteine to the phenylalanine. Only CDR3 DNA is held: 45 bases, read in frame from base 1. Comments on this clone: What this receptor recognizes is not known. Per-base qualities were not stored, and no clone one base away is much larger.

Results and caveats for the whole study, not just this receptor: At doses from 0.1 to 3.0 mg/kg, clonal expansion was seen in both CD4+ and CD8+ blood T cells between baseline and week 6. Low levels of normalized T-cell clonal expansion were also seen in some patients who did not respond. After ivuxolimab, more expanded clones were found on average in CD8+ T cells than in CD4+ T cells. The antigen specificity of the peripheral T cells that underwent clonal expansion was not determined. In the 0.1-3.0 mg/kg groups, partial responders had among the lowest normalized peripheral clonal expansion, particularly in CD8+ T cells.

Genomic DNA was extracted from sorted cells for sequencing of the TCRbeta CDR3 region. The immunoSEQ Assay was used to sequence the TCRbeta CDR3 regions. TCRdb took this table from immuneACCESS and kept in-frame rearrangements with V and J called. Such tables lack part of the clones; where checked against another copy, unresolved V genes explain under half of the gap, and the rest is unexplained. This sample has 37,000 or so clones in its table, and just under 75% of those were observed once. Of the sample, less than 20% is held by the ten largest clones. This receptor was obtained from an adult with an advanced solid tumor such as melanoma, head and neck, liver or kidney cancer. The sequences come from CD4+ or CD8+ T cells sorted from blood, collected in a trial of the OX40 agonist ivuxolimab. The chain is encoded by TRBV25-1 joined to TRBJ1-3; the D gene is possibly TRBD1, with 5 bases matching. The CDR3 is CASSADSNSGNTIYF. Read as DNA, the sequence is TGTGCCAGCAGTGCAGACAGCAACTCTGGAAACACCATATATTTT.